This T cell receptor beta chain was identified during a study of T cell changes during pregnancy in multiple sclerosis. The CDR3 runs to 13 residues. Germline CDR1 is MNHEY and CDR2 is SVGAGI. V lost 8 bases and J lost 9, with 14 bases in between. Method: immunoSEQ multiplex PCR; TCRdb's copy keeps in-frame clones and lacks some. Here the sample spans about 110,000 clones, approximately 90% being singletons. The source was peripheral blood, collected after pregnancy. The TCR was taken from a female donor with multiple sclerosis, enrolled in a pregnancy study. The V gene is TRBV6-5, the J gene TRBJ1-6, with D possibly matching TRBD1 (5 bases). The CDR3 reads CASGGGARSPLHF. The DNA for the CDR3 is TGTGCCAGCGGAGGAGGGGCGCGTTCACCCCTCCACTTT.